The next 8 T cell receptor beta chains were all read from a single sample in a study of blood T cell repertoires in COVID-19. The repertoire was sequenced with immunoSEQ multiplex PCR; TCRdb's copy has only in-frame clones and lacks some. Of about 25,000 clones detected, over 75% appear once; the ten largest clones hold around 55%. Sample: peripheral blood. The receptors here all came from a man aged 50 to 60 with active or convalescent COVID-19.

The chain recombines TRBV7-2 with TRBJ2-3, with TRBD2 matching 7 bases. The CDR3 is 15 residues long. The J segment lost 4 bases and the V segment lost 2 bases, leaving 6 bases of the junction unmatched. Germline loops: CDR1 SGHTA, CDR2 FQGNSA. The CDR3 DNA reads as TGTGCCAGCAGCTTACCGGGAGGAACGGCAGATACGCAGTATTTT. It translates to CASSLPGGTADTQYF.

In this sample, this clone turned up a few times. The chain carries TRBV6-5 and TRBJ2-7, with 8 bases aligning to TRBD2. V lost 2 bases, J lost 6 bases, and 9 bases stayed unmatched. Germline-derived CDR1 and CDR2 are MNHEY and SVGAGI. The CDR3 extends over 15 amino acids. CDR3 nucleotides: TGTGCCAGCAGTTACCGACTGGCGGGGGGTGGCGAGCAGTACTTC. It translates to CASSYRLAGGGEQYF.

This clone has more than one count but fewer than ten. The rearrangement uses TRBV25-1 and TRBJ2-7, with D perhaps TRBD2 (6 bases). V lost 7 bases, J lost 9 bases, and 19 bases lay in between. CDR1 and CDR2 from the germline V gene are MGHDK and SYGVNS. The CDR3 is 13 residues long. CDR3 sequence: CASIPGEANGQYF. The CDR3 DNA sequence: TGTGCCAGCATCCCCGGGGAGGCCAATGGGCAGTACTTC.

This CDR3 reads CASSFQGPTYEQYF. The CDR3 DNA sequence: TGTGCCAGCAGCTTCCAGGGGCCTACCTACGAGCAGTACTTC. The genes are TRBV7-2 and TRBJ2-7; D might be TRBD1 (6 bases). V was clipped by 3 bases and J by 2 bases, with 11 bases between them. This CDR3 spans 14 amino acids. Looked up from germline, CDR1 is SGHTA and CDR2 is FQGNSA.

In nucleotides, the CDR3 is TGTGCCAGCAGCTTAGTGCGGGACAGTCACACCGGGGAGCTGTTTTTT. It specifies CASSLVRDSHTGELFF. The rearrangement joins TRBV11-2 to TRBJ2-2, with TRBD1 as a possible D gene (7 bases). Trimming removed 1 base at V and 3 bases at J, with 12 bases between. Germline lookup yields CDR1 SGHAT and CDR2 FQNNGV. This CDR3 has 16 amino acids.

The chain is built from TRBV2 and TRBJ2-5, with D possibly TRBD1 on 5 matching bases. This CDR3 region has 15 residues. Germline lookup yields CDR1 SNHLY and CDR2 FYNNEI. Trimming cost V 6 bases and J 4 bases, with 18 bases left between them. The CDR3 loop is CASSPAQGASETQYF. The CDR3 region has the DNA TGTGCCAGCAGCCCGGCCCAGGGCGCTTCAGAGACCCAGTACTTC.

The chain uses TRBV27 and TRBJ1-2; possible D gene TRBD1, 5 bases. V was shortened by 4 bases and J by 2 bases, with 17 bases between the two germline ends. Germline assignment: CDR1 MNHEY and CDR2 SMNVEV (reference sequence). The CDR3 covers 16 residues. The CDR3 region is CASSSPLRGRNYGYTF. The CDR3 DNA reads as TGTGCCAGCAGTTCGCCGTTGCGGGGCCGCAACTATGGCTACACCTTC.

V usage is TRBV2 and J usage is TRBJ2-7, with D possibly matching TRBD2 (6 bases). Trimming took 4 bases from V and 3 from J, leaving 13 bases between them. The germline V gene has CDR1 SNHLY and CDR2 FYNNEI. This CDR3 is 14 amino acids long. CDR3 coding DNA: TGTGCCAGCAGTGTCGCGCGGGGAAACTACGAGCAGTACTTC. Translation gives CASSVARGNYEQYF.